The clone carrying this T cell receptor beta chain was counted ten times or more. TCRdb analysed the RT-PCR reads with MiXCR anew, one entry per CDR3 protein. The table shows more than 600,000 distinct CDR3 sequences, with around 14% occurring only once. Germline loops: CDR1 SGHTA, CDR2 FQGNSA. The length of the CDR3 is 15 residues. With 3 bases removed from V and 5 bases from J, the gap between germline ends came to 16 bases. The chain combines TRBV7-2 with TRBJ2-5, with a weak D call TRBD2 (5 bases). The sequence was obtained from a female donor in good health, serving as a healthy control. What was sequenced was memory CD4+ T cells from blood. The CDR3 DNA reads TGTGCCAGCAGCTTGTCTAGCCGAGGTTGGGAGACCCAGTACTTC. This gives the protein CASSLSSRGWETQYF.